The 6 T cell receptor beta chains given below trace back to one sample, sequenced in a study of tumor-infiltrating lymphocytes in oesophageal squamous cell carcinoma. TCRdb used MiXCR to reprocess the PCR reads, holding one entry per CDR3 protein. The sample records more than 15,000 distinct CDR3 sequences, about 50% being singletons. What was sequenced was esophageal tumor tissue. These receptors were collected from a male donor with esophageal squamous cell carcinoma.

The rearrangement links TRBV28 to TRBJ2-3; 8 bases agree with TRBD1. The DNA end is more similar to TRBJ1-1, so the J call may be wrong. The CDR3 is 15 amino acids. The germline gives CDR1 MDHEN, CDR2 SYDVKM. In nucleotides, the CDR3 is TGTGCCAGCAAGTTGGGACAGGCCCGGAACACTGAAGCTTTCTTT. Encoded protein: CASKLGQARNTEAFF.

The chain carries TRBV5-1 and TRBJ2-1, with D perhaps TRBD2 (6 bases). CDR3 length: 15 residues. The V end lost 0 bases, the J end lost 0 bases, and 7 bases lay between the germline ends. CDR1 SGHRS and CDR2 YFSETQ come from the germline V gene. The CDR3 DNA is TGCGCCAGCAGCTTGGTGGGGGGCTCCTACAATGAGCAGTTCTTC. It specifies CASSLVGGSYNEQFF.

This sequence joins TRBV7-2 and TRBJ2-1, with D uncertain. TRBJ2-7 explains the end of the DNA better; the J call may be wrong. The length of the CDR3 is 14 residues. Germline V CDR1 and CDR2: SGHTA, FQGNSA. CDR3 nucleotide sequence: TGTGCCAGCAGCTTAGATGGCGGCACCTACGAGCAGTACTTC. It codes for CASSLDGGTYEQYF.

The rearrangement links TRBV7-6 to TRBJ2-1; TRBD2 aligns across 7 bases. Gene TRBJ2-7 matches the end of the DNA better, so the J call may be wrong. Germline V lookup: CDR1 SGHVS, CDR2 FNYEAQ. The CDR3 covers 16 residues. For the CDR3, the DNA is TGTGCCAGCAGCCCCGCCTCTAGCGGAACCTACAATGAGCAGTACTTC. It translates to CASSPASSGTYNEQYF.

Notes on this clonotype: An end of the junction does not agree with germline; a read error may underlie this. The J gene is TRBJ2-5, the V gene TRBV12-3 or TRBV12-4; D possibly corresponds to TRBD2 (5 bases). The CDR3 runs 12 residues. The CDR3 spells CASHLTGSTPFF. CDR3 DNA sequence: TGTGCCAGCCACCTCACGGGGAGTACACCGTTCTTC.

The sample holds many counts of this clonotype. The V and J genes are TRBV19 and TRBJ1-5, with 9 bases that match TRBD1. Germline V gene lookup returns CDR1 LNHDA and CDR2 SQIVND (reference sequence). The CDR3 loop spans 15 amino acids. Trimming took 6 bases from V and 4 from J; bases not matched to a gene: 7. CDR3: CASRTGGAGNQPQHF. The CDR3 DNA reads as TGTGCCAGTAGAACAGGGGGCGCAGGGAATCAGCCCCAGCATTTT.